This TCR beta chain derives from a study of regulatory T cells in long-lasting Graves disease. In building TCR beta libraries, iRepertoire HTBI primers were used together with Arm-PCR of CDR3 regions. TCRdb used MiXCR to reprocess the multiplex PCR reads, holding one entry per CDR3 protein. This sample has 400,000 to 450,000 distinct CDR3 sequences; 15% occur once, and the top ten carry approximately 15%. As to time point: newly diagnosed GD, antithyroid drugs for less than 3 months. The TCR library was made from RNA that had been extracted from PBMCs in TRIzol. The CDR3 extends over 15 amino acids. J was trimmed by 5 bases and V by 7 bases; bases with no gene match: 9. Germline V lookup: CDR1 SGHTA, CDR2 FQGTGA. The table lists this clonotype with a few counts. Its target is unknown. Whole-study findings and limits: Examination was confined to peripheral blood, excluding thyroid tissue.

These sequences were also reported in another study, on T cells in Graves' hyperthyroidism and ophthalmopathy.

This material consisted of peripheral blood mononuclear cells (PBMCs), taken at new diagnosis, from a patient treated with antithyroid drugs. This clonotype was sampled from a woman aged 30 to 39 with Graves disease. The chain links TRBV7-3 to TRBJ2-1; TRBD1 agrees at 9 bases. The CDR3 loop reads CASNPQGAGNNEQFF. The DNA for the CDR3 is TGTGCCAGCAACCCACAGGGGGCGGGAAACAATGAGCAGTTCTTC.